The entry that follows covers one TCR beta chain sequence. The target antigen is unknown. These data come from a study of cytomegalovirus exposure and HLA in healthy donors. Study results and limitations: Researchers catalogued about 160 TCR beta chains as cytomegalovirus-associated. Within the approximately 110 validation repertoires, first-cohort TCR clusters tended to co-occur, according to a later analysis.

CDR3 length equals 18 residues. The germline gives CDR1 LGHNA, CDR2 YNFKEQ. With 0 bases clipped from V and 2 bases from J, the junction kept 7 bases outside the gene matches. The protocol was immunoSEQ multiplex PCR, while the TCRdb copy is restricted to in-frame clones and leaves out a portion. The table lists around 150,000 clones, around four fifths of them singletons, with less than 35% in the top ten. This TCR was recovered from a man aged 25 to 40 in good health and CMV-seropositive. The J gene is TRBJ2-1, the V gene TRBV4-2; 10 nucleotides match TRBD2. Sequenced: PBMCs. The CDR3 loop reads CASSQDGSSGGPYNEQFF. The CDR3 bases are TGTGCCAGCAGCCAAGATGGTTCTAGCGGGGGCCCCTACAATGAGCAGTTCTTC.